The 9 T cell receptor beta chains below were found in one sample sequenced in a study of long-term antiretroviral therapy in people with HIV. Version v3.0 of the immunoSEQ assay was performed at survey level. TCRdb's copy holds only in-frame clones and misses some; the assay was immunoSEQ multiplex PCR. The sample lists about 16,000 clones; around 83% were seen once. Source: unsorted PBMCs, taken 0.5 years after starting antiretroviral therapy. Receptors were obtained from a woman aged 35 to 49 with HIV.

The chain is built from TRBV5-6 and TRBJ2-1, with TRBD2 identical over 11 bases. The V and J ends lost 0 bases and 7 bases, in that order; junction bases with no gene match: 3. Germline loops: CDR1 SGHDT, CDR2 YYEEEE. The CDR3 totals 15 residues. CDR3 DNA sequence: TGTGCCAGCAGCTTGGGACTAGCGGGAATGAATGAGCAGTTCTTC. It encodes CASSLGLAGMNEQFF.

The rearrangement links TRBV7-9 to TRBJ2-1; 8 nucleotides align to TRBD2. The junction had 5 bases not matched to a gene; V was cut back by 5 bases and J by 5 bases. The CDR3 has 14 residues. CDR1 and CDR2 (germline): SEHNR, FQNEAQ (reference sequence). CDR3 sequence reads: CASSALAAHNEQFF. In DNA form, the CDR3 reads TGTGCCAGCAGCGCACTAGCGGCTCACAATGAGCAGTTCTTC. The full variable domain, in which reference TRBV7-9 and TRBJ2-1 provide the parts outside the CDR3, is DTGVSQNPRHKITKRGQNVTFRCDPISEHNRLYWYRQTLGQGPEFLTYFQNEAQLEKSRLLSDRFSAERPKGSFSTLEIQRTEQGDSAMYLCASSALAAHNEQFFGPGTRLTVL.

The chain has TRBV2 and TRBJ2-5; TRBD2 might be the D (5 bases). V was clipped by 4 bases and J by 1 base, with 7 bases between them. Germline CDR1 and CDR2: SNHLY and FYNNEI. The CDR3 runs 13 residues. The DNA of the CDR3 is TGTGCCAGCAGTGCCGAGGGCCAAGAGACCCAGTACTTC. As protein: CASSAEGQETQYF.

This clone was observed a single time. The rearrangement links TRBV7-8 to TRBJ1-3; D unclear. This CDR3 is built from 15 residues. In germline, CDR1 is SGHVS, CDR2 FQNEAQ. V was cut by 1 base and J by 0 bases, with 7 bases left in between. The CDR3 is CASSLEMTSGNTIYF. For the CDR3, the DNA is TGTGCCAGCAGCTTAGAGATGACCTCTGGAAACACCATATATTTT.

The CDR3 DNA reads TGTGCCAGTAGCACCCCGGGACAGGCCTTTAATGAAAAACTGTTTTTT. Protein: CASSTPGQAFNEKLFF. The chain combines TRBV19 with TRBJ1-4; TRBD1 matches 8 bases. CDR3 length: 16 amino acids. Trimming cost V 6 bases and J 4 bases; bases outside gene matches: 10. The germline gives CDR1 LNHDA, CDR2 SQIVND (reference sequence).

The table lists this clone with a few counts. The chain has TRBV7-9 and TRBJ2-7; D ambiguous. The CDR3 length is 11 residues. V was shortened by 5 bases and J by 4 bases, with 6 bases between the two germline ends. Germline V gene data show CDR1 as SEHNR and CDR2 as FQNEAQ (reference sequence). The CDR3: CASSTTYEQYF. The CDR3 bases are TGTGCCAGCAGCACAACTTACGAGCAGTACTTC.

This rearrangement joins TRBV7-9 to TRBJ2-1; 7 nucleotides line up with TRBD1. The germline V gene has CDR1 SEHNR and CDR2 FQNEAQ (reference sequence). V trimming: 5 bases; J trimming: 4 bases; junction bases outside the gene matches: 2. The CDR3 runs to 13 residues. CDR3 sequence reads: CASSEGQYNEQFF. The CDR3, as DNA: TGTGCCAGCAGCGAGGGACAGTACAATGAGCAGTTCTTC.

The rearrangement joins TRBV27 to TRBJ2-2, with TRBD2 identical over 16 bases. The germline gives CDR1 MNHEY, CDR2 SMNVEV (reference sequence). With V trimmed by 5 bases and J by 5 bases, 8 bases remained unmatched. CDR3 length: 18 amino acids. The CDR3 loop is CASSRGLAGGIDTGELFF. In DNA, the CDR3 is TGTGCCAGCAGTCGGGGACTAGCGGGAGGGATTGATACCGGGGAGCTGTTTTTT.

This clone has a single count. The rearrangement uses TRBV4-3 and TRBJ1-2; D gene ambiguous. Germline V gene lookup returns CDR1 LGHNA and CDR2 YSLEER. The CDR3 extends over 16 amino acids. V lost 0 bases and J 4 bases, leaving 15 bases between the germline ends. The CDR3 sequence: CASSQESHSFVYGYTF. Here the CDR3 DNA reads TGCGCCAGCAGCCAAGAAAGCCATTCGTTCGTCTATGGCTACACCTTC.